This T cell receptor (beta chain) was captured by sequencing in a study of response to subunit inactivated influenza vaccine. TCRdb reprocessed the RT-PCR reads with MiXCR, giving one entry per CDR3 protein. The table shows 150,000 to 200,000 distinct CDR3 sequences, with around 11% occurring only once. This CDR3 spans 16 amino acids. Germline V CDR1 and CDR2: LGHNA, YSLEER. The V end lost 1 base, the J end lost 5 bases, and 17 bases lay between the germline ends. As for this clonotype: Its matching antigen is unknown.

Study-wide findings and caveats: Only a handful of new T cells, the authors suggested, are recruited with each seasonal influenza vaccination.

This sequence originates from a man aged 45-69 years who received an inactivated influenza vaccine. Sequenced here: CD8+ T cells sorted from PBMCs, sampled 23 months after vaccination. The rearrangement uses TRBV4-3 and TRBJ1-1, with D possibly being TRBD1 (6 bases). Written as DNA, the CDR3 is TGCGCCAGCAGCCAAGGAGTCGTGGGGGCGGGGACTGAAGCTTTCTTT. The encoded protein is CASSQGVVGAGTEAFF.